A single sample is the source of the 22 T cell receptor beta chains below, sequenced in a study of beta chain features in type 1 diabetes. Investigators reverse transcribed all isolated RNA, so they sequenced expressed TCRB transcripts. Here immunoSEQ multiplex PCR was the method, and the copy in TCRdb shows in-frame clones only, minus some. The data hold fewer than 350,000 clones, with about 8% observed a single time. Sequencing used central memory CD4+ T cells from blood. Receptor source: a woman aged 18-29 years in good health.

This clone showed up just a few times. This chain joins TRBV28 and TRBJ2-2; D is possibly TRBD2 (5 bases). CDR1 is MDHEN, CDR2 SYDVKM, per germline. V gave up 6 bases and J gave up 7 bases, with 15 bases separating them. The CDR3 covers 14 residues. CDR3 nucleotides: TGTGCCAGCAGCCTCGGAGGCGAGGACGGGGAGCTGTTTTTT. It yields the protein CASSLGGEDGELFF.

This chain links TRBV18 with TRBJ1-4, with D possibly matching TRBD1 (5 bases). The V gene's germline CDR1 is KGHSH and CDR2 LQKENI. The CDR3 is 16 amino acids. With 3 bases removed from V and 4 bases from J, the gap between germline ends came to 15 bases. CDR3 DNA: TGTGCCAGCTCACCCATGACGACAGCCCTTAATGAAAAACTGTTTTTT. Amino acid sequence: CASSPMTTALNEKLFF.

In this sample, this clone turned up many times. The chain uses TRBV7-6 and TRBJ2-1, with 10 bases aligning to TRBD1. The germline gives CDR1 SGHVS, CDR2 FNYEAQ. V trimming: 0 bases; J trimming: 6 bases; junction bases outside the gene matches: 2. CDR3 length equals 15 residues. CDR3 region: CASSLARTGGNEQFF. The CDR3 coding sequence is TGTGCCAGCAGCTTAGCGCGGACAGGGGGCAATGAGCAGTTCTTC. Filled out from reference TRBV7-6 and TRBJ2-1, the complete variable domain reads GAGVSQSPRYKVTKRGQDVALRCDPISGHVSLYWYRQALGQGPEFLTYFNYEAQQDKSGLPNDRFSAERPEGSISTLTIQRTEQRDSAMYRCASSLARTGGNEQFFGPGTRLTVL.

This sequence joins TRBV5-1 and TRBJ2-1; 7 positions agree with TRBD1. The CDR3 is 14 amino acids. J was trimmed by 10 bases and V by 0 bases; bases with no gene match: 7. CDR1 and CDR2 (germline): SGHRS, YFSETQ. The CDR3 loop is CASSLGTGEGEQFF. CDR3 in DNA: TGCGCCAGCAGCTTGGGTACAGGGGAAGGGGAGCAGTTCTTC.

The rearrangement uses TRBV11-3 and TRBJ2-3; D unresolved. The V gene's germline CDR1 is SGHNT and CDR2 YENEEA. V was shortened by 4 bases and J by 6 bases, with 14 bases between the two germline ends. This CDR3 contains 14 residues. CDR3 in amino acids: CASSSPRHADTQYF. The CDR3 DNA reads as TGTGCCAGCAGCTCCCCTCGACATGCGGATACGCAGTATTTT.

This clone was observed a few times. CDR3: CSVAKGLAGDEQYF. The CDR3 DNA is TGCAGCGTCGCCAAGGGACTAGCGGGAGACGAGCAGTACTTC. The chain combines TRBV29-1 with TRBJ2-7; the match to TRBD2 covers 14 bases. V trimming: 6 bases; J trimming: 5 bases; junction bases outside the gene matches: 6. Germline assignment: CDR1 SQVTM and CDR2 ANQGSEA. The CDR3 runs 14 residues.

This clone came up a few times. The chain's CDR3 is CASSARTAHYQYEQYV. The CDR3 DNA reads TGTGCCAGCAGCGCACGGACAGCGCATTACCAATACGAGCAGTACGTC. V gene TRBV9 combines with J gene TRBJ2-7; tentative D call: TRBD1 (6 bases). The ends were cut back, 3 bases at V and 4 bases at J, with 20 bases in the middle. Germline V gene sequence: CDR1 SGDLS, CDR2 YYNGEE. This CDR3 is 16 amino acids long.

In its sample, this clone was seen a few times. J is TRBJ2-2 and V is TRBV28; no clear D gene. The V end lost 6 bases, the J end lost 7 bases, and 12 bases lay between the germline ends. Germline values: CDR1 MDHEN, CDR2 SYDVKM. This CDR3 has 13 amino acids. The CDR3 nucleotides are TGTGCCAGCAGAGCAGGAAAGTACGGGGAGCTGTTTTTT. This sequence encodes CASRAGKYGELFF.

J is TRBJ1-2 and V is TRBV7-9, with 8 nucleotides matching TRBD1. Germline CDR1 is SEHNR and CDR2 is FQNEAQ (reference sequence). V was clipped by 5 bases and J by 8 bases; unmatched bases: 7. The CDR3 sequence is 13 residues long. CDR3 sequence reads: CASSPGQGGGYTF. In nucleotides, the CDR3 is TGTGCCAGCAGCCCCGGACAGGGAGGAGGCTACACCTTC.

On this clone: Relative to the germline gene, one junction end is altered; a read error may explain this. The CDR3 nucleotides are TGTGCCAGCAGCAGGGGGGAAAGGACAGGGAACCCTGAAGCTTTCTTT. Protein sequence: CASSRGERTGNPEAFF. The chain recombines TRBV5-4 with TRBJ1-1, with TRBD1 matching over 8 bases. Germline V gene sequence: CDR1 SGHNT, CDR2 YYREEE (reference sequence). The CDR3 covers 16 residues.

This clone occurred a few times. The chain links TRBV5-6 to TRBJ1-1; D gene unclear. This CDR3 has 14 residues. Per germline, CDR1 SGHDT and CDR2 YYEEEE. V lost 1 base and J lost 1, with 8 bases in between. CDR3 amino acids: CASSLTHRNTEAFF. CDR3 in DNA: TGTGCCAGCAGCTTGACACACAGGAACACTGAAGCTTTCTTT. The full variable domain, rest sourced from reference TRBV5-6 and TRBJ1-1, is DAGVTQSPTHLIKTRGQQVTLRCSPKSGHDTVSWYQQALGQGPQFIFQYYEEEERQRGNFPDRFSGHQFPNYSSELNVNALLLGDSALYLCASSLTHRNTEAFFGQGTRLTVV.

This sequence joins TRBV30 and TRBJ2-7; the D is unclear. The CDR3 has 13 amino acids. The ends were cut back, 2 bases at V and 0 bases at J, with 8 bases in the middle. CDR1 is GTSNPN, CDR2 SVGIG, per germline (reference sequence). The CDR3 here is CAWSYKNSYEQYF. DNA of the CDR3: TGTGCCTGGAGTTATAAGAACTCCTACGAGCAGTACTTC.

This clone has more than one count but fewer than ten. This sequence joins TRBV10-3 and TRBJ2-7; D is undetermined. Trimming cost V 2 bases and J 5 bases, with 4 bases left between them. There are 11 residues in the CDR3. Per germline, CDR1 ENHRY and CDR2 SYGVKD. CDR3 nucleotides: TGTGCCATCAGTGAGATCAACGAGCAGTACTTC. Its protein is CAISEINEQYF.

There are a few counts of this clone. The V call is TRBV7-3, the J call TRBJ2-3; either TRBD1 or TRBD2 may fit D (5 bases each). Trimming shortened V by 4 bases and J by 9 bases, and 20 bases separated the two germline ends. Germline assignment: CDR1 SGHTA and CDR2 FQGTGA. The CDR3 consists of 15 residues. CDR3 DNA: TGTGCCAGCAGCTACACTAATGGGGGTATTTTGACGCAGTATTTT. Protein: CASSYTNGGILTQYF.

This clone was recorded a few times. This chain links TRBV4-3 with TRBJ2-7; 10 bases line up with TRBD2. The germline V gene has CDR1 LGHNA and CDR2 YSLEER. The CDR3 loop spans 15 amino acids. V was pared by 0 bases and J by 6 bases, with 5 bases of the junction left unmatched. CDR3 region: CASSQDLAGAGEQYF. The CDR3 region has the DNA TGCGCCAGCAGCCAAGACCTAGCGGGAGCTGGCGAGCAGTACTTC.

This clone turned up a few times. The J gene is TRBJ1-5, the V gene TRBV30, with D perhaps TRBD1 (6 bases). The CDR3 contains 13 residues. Germline V gene data show CDR1 as GTSNPN and CDR2 as SVGIG (reference sequence). Trimming took 2 bases from V and 5 from J, leaving 10 bases between them. Here the CDR3 reads CAWSWGGDQPQHF. In nucleotides, the CDR3 is TGTGCCTGGAGTTGGGGGGGCGATCAGCCCCAGCATTTT.

V gene TRBV5-6 combines with J gene TRBJ2-2, with TRBD1 matching 7 bases. V was pared by 4 bases and J by 6 bases, with 12 bases of the junction left unmatched. This CDR3 has 16 amino acids. Germline V gene sequence: CDR1 SGHDT, CDR2 YYEEEE. CDR3 in amino acids: CASSAYRGKMSGELFF. DNA for the CDR3: TGTGCCAGCAGCGCATACAGGGGCAAAATGTCCGGGGAGCTGTTTTTT.

This clone was seen a few times. The chain has TRBV5-1 and TRBJ2-7; D uncertain. Germline V lookup: CDR1 SGHRS, CDR2 YFSETQ. Trimming took 0 bases from V and 1 from J, leaving 8 bases between them. CDR3 length equals 14 residues. This CDR3 is CASSLEGSSYEQYV. In nucleotides, the CDR3 is TGCGCCAGCAGCTTGGAGGGCAGTTCCTACGAGCAGTACGTC.

This clone has more than one count but fewer than ten. This rearrangement joins TRBV6-5 to TRBJ2-3; 7 bases line up with TRBD1. Germline CDR1 is MNHEY and CDR2 is SVGAGI. The CDR3 length is 15 residues. V dropped 5 bases and J dropped 0; count of bases not matched to a gene: 5. DNA of the CDR3: TGTGCCAGCAGTCTTGGGACAGCTAGCACAGATACGCAGTATTTT. Amino acid sequence: CASSLGTASTDTQYF.

There are a few counts of this clone. The rearrangement uses TRBV4-3 and TRBJ2-2; D call uncertain. Trimming removed 2 bases at V and 5 bases at J, with 9 bases between. The germline V gene encodes CDR1 LGHNA and CDR2 YSLEER. The CDR3 is 14 residues long. For the CDR3, the DNA is TGCGCCAGCAGCCAACCTAGTAGAACCGGGGAGCTGTTTTTT. Protein: CASSQPSRTGELFF.

This chain joins TRBV30 and TRBJ2-5, with D hard to call. The V end was cut by 0 bases, the J end by 7 bases, with 12 bases between. The CDR3 runs 13 residues. Germline CDR1 GTSNPN, CDR2 SVGIG (reference sequence). This chain's CDR3 is CAWSVLGLGTQYF. DNA for the CDR3: TGTGCCTGGAGTGTACTGGGTCTGGGGACCCAGTACTTC.

The chain has TRBV29-1 and TRBJ1-1; D possibly corresponds to TRBD1 (5 bases). The CDR3 loop spans 14 amino acids. V was trimmed by 7 bases and J by 2 bases, leaving 17 bases between them. Germline V gives CDR1 SQVTM, CDR2 ANQGSEA. The CDR3 region is CSAAPWGGNTEAFF. The CDR3 DNA is TGCAGCGCCGCTCCGTGGGGGGGAAACACTGAAGCTTTCTTT.